The 30 T cell receptor beta chains in this list originate from one sample, sequenced in a study of a mutant IDH1 vaccine in newly diagnosed glioma. Time point indicated: week 11, during vaccination. In the vaccine, a single dose held 300 ug of the mutant IDH1 20-mer peptide, along with topical imiquimod. Data came from immunoSEQ multiplex PCR; TCRdb stores just in-frame clones and leaves some out. The table has some 60,000 clones, approximately 80% seen once. These receptors have no identified antigens. This specimen consisted of PBMCs, obtained from a glioma patient whose treatment included an IDH1 peptide vaccine. These receptors were taken from a man aged 30-40 years with glioma.

The CDR3 loop is CASRGAGGSGNTIYF. The DNA of the CDR3 is TGTGCCAGCAGGGGGGCAGGGGGCTCTGGAAACACCATATATTTT. The chain joins TRBV28 to TRBJ1-3; 7 positions agree with TRBD1. J gave up 0 bases and V 6 bases, and 5 bases lay outside the gene matches. The CDR3 runs 15 residues. The germline V gene encodes CDR1 MDHEN and CDR2 SYDVKM.

The genes are TRBV11-1 and TRBJ1-1; maybe TRBD1 (5 bases). The CDR3 runs to 14 residues. V lost 3 bases, J lost 1 base, and 9 bases lay in between. Germline V gene data show CDR1 as SGHAT and CDR2 as FQDESV (reference sequence). This chain's CDR3 is CASSLSGANTEAFF. DNA of the CDR3: TGTGCCAGCAGCTTGAGCGGGGCGAACACTGAAGCTTTCTTT.

The chain recombines TRBV5-6 with TRBJ2-3; D possibly corresponds to TRBD2 (5 bases). The CDR3 is 16 residues long. Trimming left V 4 bases short and J 3 bases short, with 18 bases between. Germline V gives CDR1 SGHDT, CDR2 YYEEEE. DNA of the CDR3: TGTGCCAGCAGCGGGGAACTAGAGGTCGAGACAGATACGCAGTATTTT. The encoded protein is CASSGELEVETDTQYF.

The DNA for the CDR3 is TGTGCCAGCAGTACCCGTCGGGGGGACAGGCCCCAAGAGACCCAGTACTTC. Protein: CASSTRRGDRPQETQYF. This sequence joins TRBV28 and TRBJ2-5; possible D gene TRBD1, 8 bases. Germline V gene sequence: CDR1 MDHEN, CDR2 SYDVKM. V dropped 5 bases and J dropped 1 base, with 20 bases sitting between them. CDR3 length: 17 residues.

The V gene is TRBV19, the J gene TRBJ2-1; D gene unclear. The CDR3 has 15 residues. Germline lookup yields CDR1 LNHDA and CDR2 SQIVND (reference sequence). V was cut by 3 bases and J by 7 bases, with 16 bases left in between. CDR3 region: CASSMFRASSNEQFF. The CDR3 DNA reads as TGTGCCAGTAGTATGTTCCGGGCCTCTTCAAATGAGCAGTTCTTC.

This sequence joins TRBV9 and TRBJ2-3; 9 bases match TRBD1. Losses at the gene ends were 4 bases for V and 2 bases for J; bases not matched to a gene: 8. This CDR3 region has 16 residues. The germline V gene has CDR1 SGDLS and CDR2 YYNGEE. In DNA, the CDR3 is TGTGCCAGCAGCCCCCGGACAGGGGCTCCCACAGATACGCAGTATTTT. As protein: CASSPRTGAPTDTQYF. The full variable domain, rest sourced from reference TRBV9 and TRBJ2-3, is DSGVTQTPKHLITATGQRVTLRCSPRSGDLSVYWYQQSLDQGLQFLIQYYNGEERAKGNILERFSAQQFPDLHSELNLSSLELGDSALYFCASSPRTGAPTDTQYFGPGTRLTVL.

The chain has TRBV5-8 and TRBJ1-1, with D tentatively TRBD1 (5 bases). CDR1 and CDR2 from the germline V gene are SGHTS and YDEGEE. The CDR3 has 14 amino acids. Between the trimmed V and J ends, which lost 0 bases and 5 bases, there was a span of 11 bases. The CDR3 spells CASSLVRGRTEAFF. The CDR3, as DNA: TGTGCCAGCAGCTTGGTTAGGGGAAGGACTGAAGCTTTCTTT.

This sequence joins TRBV20-1 and TRBJ2-3, with unresolved D. Germline CDR1 reads DFQATT; CDR2 reads SNEGSKA (reference sequence). Between the trimmed V and J ends, which lost 7 bases and 3 bases, there was a span of 5 bases. There are 10 residues in the CDR3. The CDR3 sequence: CSVSTDTQYF. CDR3 DNA sequence: TGCAGTGTCTCTACAGATACGCAGTATTTT.

This sequence joins TRBV28 and TRBJ1-2, with D tentatively TRBD1 (6 bases). Germline values: CDR1 MDHEN, CDR2 SYDVKM. CDR3 length equals 13 residues. V was clipped by 5 bases and J by 2 bases, with 9 bases between them. CDR3 sequence (DNA): TGTGCCAGCAGTAAAGGGGGAAACTATGGCTACACCTTC. Its translation is CASSKGGNYGYTF.

The chain employs TRBV15 and TRBJ1-3; D perhaps matches TRBD1 (5 bases). Germline V gene sequence: CDR1 LNHNV, CDR2 YYDKDF (reference sequence). Trimming pared 0 bases from V and 0 bases from J, leaving 6 bases between. The CDR3 contains 15 residues. This CDR3 reads CATSRDRGSGNTIYF. DNA of the CDR3: TGTGCCACCAGCAGAGATAGGGGCTCTGGAAACACCATATATTTT.

This clone was seen only a few times. V usage is TRBV5-1 and J usage is TRBJ1-5; 9 bases are shared with TRBD1. Germline V gene lookup returns CDR1 SGHRS and CDR2 YFSETQ. The J segment lost 1 base and the V segment lost 5 bases, leaving 4 bases of the junction unmatched. The CDR3 runs to 15 residues. This CDR3 is CASSPGTGSNQPQHF. CDR3 in DNA: TGCGCCAGCAGTCCCGGGACAGGGAGCAATCAGCCCCAGCATTTT.

The chain uses TRBV19 and TRBJ2-3, with 8 bases matching TRBD1. Germline-derived CDR1 and CDR2 are LNHDA and SQIVND (reference sequence). The CDR3 sequence is 14 residues long. V was pared by 1 base and J by 6 bases, with 3 bases of the junction left unmatched. The CDR3 spells CASSIAGGADTQYF. In DNA form, the CDR3 reads TGTGCCAGTAGTATAGCAGGGGGCGCGGATACGCAGTATTTT. Based on the CDR3 plus reference TRBV19 and TRBJ2-3, the full variable domain is DGGITQSPKYLFRKEGQNVTLSCEQNLNHDAMYWYRQDPGQGLRLIYYSQIVNDFQKGDIAEGYSVSREKKESFPLTVTSAQKNPTAFYLCASSIAGGADTQYFGPGTRLTVL.

The chain is built from TRBV6-5 and TRBJ2-5, with D possibly being TRBD1 (5 bases). The J call is in doubt because the DNA end fits TRBJ2-7 better. Per the germline V gene, CDR1 is MNHEY and CDR2 is SVGAGI. The CDR3 runs to 13 residues. CDR3 amino acids: CASISDSPYEQYF. The CDR3 DNA reads TGTGCCAGCATTTCCGACAGTCCCTACGAGCAGTACTTC.

The chain employs TRBV5-1 and TRBJ2-5, with D perhaps TRBD1 (6 bases). In germline, CDR1 is SGHRS, CDR2 YFSETQ. This CDR3 comprises 15 residues. V was shortened by 4 bases and J by 0 bases, with 13 bases between the two germline ends. CDR3 loop: CASSPVGAYQETQYF. The CDR3 DNA follows: TGCGCCAGCAGCCCGGTGGGGGCGTACCAAGAGACCCAGTACTTC. Full variable domain (remainder filled in from reference TRBV5-1 and TRBJ2-5): KAGVTQTPRYLIKTRGQQVTLSCSPISGHRSVSWYQQTPGQGLQFLFEYFSETQRNKGNFPGRFSGRQFSNSRSEMNVSTLELGDSALYLCASSPVGAYQETQYFGPGTRLLVL.

The V and J genes are TRBV7-9 and TRBJ2-6; no clear D gene. Germline values: CDR1 SEHNR, CDR2 FQNEAQ (reference sequence). The germline V and J ends were trimmed by 5 bases and 4 bases, with 9 bases remaining between them. The CDR3 covers 14 residues. The CDR3 nucleotides are TGTGCCAGCAGCCGTCTTTGGGGGGCCAACGTCCTGACTTTC. This codes for CASSRLWGANVLTF. Using reference TRBV7-9 and TRBJ2-6 for the parts outside the CDR3, the full variable domain is DTGVSQNPRHKITKRGQNVTFRCDPISEHNRLYWYRQTLGQGPEFLTYFQNEAQLEKSRLLSDRFSAERPKGSFSTLEIQRTEQGDSAMYLCASSRLWGANVLTFGAGSRLTVL.

The V call is TRBV11-1, the J call TRBJ2-3; D gene ambiguous. This CDR3 spans 15 amino acids. V shed 5 bases and J shed 1 base, with 13 bases lying between them. Germline CDR1 and CDR2: SGHAT and FQDESV (reference sequence). The CDR3 DNA reads as TGTGCCAGCAGCACACGCCAGGACGGCACAGATACGCAGTATTTT. It is translated as CASSTRQDGTDTQYF.

Here the CDR3 reads CASSLGQTNYGYTF. As DNA, the CDR3 is TGTGCCAGCTCACTTGGACAGACTAACTATGGCTACACCTTC. The rearrangement joins TRBV18 to TRBJ1-2, with D possibly matching TRBD1 (6 bases). The CDR3 is made up of 14 amino acids. Germline CDR1 is KGHSH and CDR2 is LQKENI. The V gene lost 4 bases and the J gene lost 0 bases, with 9 bases spanning the gap.

The gene calls are TRBV5-1 and TRBJ1-6, with D unresolved. Germline lookup yields CDR1 SGHRS and CDR2 YFSETQ. The CDR3 loop spans 17 amino acids. The germline V and J ends were trimmed by 0 bases and 3 bases, with 13 bases remaining between them. CDR3 sequence reads: CASSLVADSYYNSPLHF. The CDR3 bases are TGCGCCAGCAGCTTGGTCGCGGACTCCTACTATAATTCACCCCTCCACTTT.

This clone has more than one count but fewer than ten. The CDR3 loop reads CASHDPGMNTEAFF. The CDR3 DNA reads as TGCGCCAGCCATGACCCAGGAATGAACACTGAAGCTTTCTTT. The chain joins TRBV5-1 to TRBJ1-1, with no clear D. Looked up from germline, CDR1 is SGHRS and CDR2 is YFSETQ. Trimming pared 7 bases from V and 0 bases from J, leaving 13 bases between. This CDR3 has 14 residues. The whole variable domain, remainder taken from reference TRBV5-1 and TRBJ1-1, is KAGVTQTPRYLIKTRGQQVTLSCSPISGHRSVSWYQQTPGQGLQFLFEYFSETQRNKGNFPGRFSGRQFSNSRSEMNVSTLELGDSALYLCASHDPGMNTEAFFGQGTRLTVV.

About this clone itself: The same CDR3 also results from other DNA sequences found in this sample. J is TRBJ2-1 and V is TRBV30; TRBD2 agrees at 7 bases. Trimming removed 0 bases from V and 4 bases from J; junction bases left unmatched: 12. CDR3 length equals 17 residues. Germline V gives CDR1 GTSNPN, CDR2 SVGIG (reference sequence). This CDR3 is CAWSVDRRLADYNEQFF. CDR3 DNA sequence: TGTGCCTGGAGTGTGGATCGTCGGCTAGCGGATTACAATGAGCAGTTCTTC.

In this sample, this clone turned up once. This chain links TRBV10-3 with TRBJ1-1; D not resolved. Trimming left V 6 bases short and J 1 base short, with 9 bases between. The CDR3 is 13 residues long. Germline V gives CDR1 ENHRY, CDR2 SYGVKD. In DNA form, the CDR3 reads TGTGCCATCAGCGTTAGGTCGAACACTGAAGCTTTCTTT. Amino acid sequence: CAISVRSNTEAFF.

The J gene is TRBJ2-2, the V gene TRBV2, with 11 positions matching TRBD2. V lost 6 bases and J lost 6; bases outside the gene matches: 9. The CDR3 is 16 amino acids. The germline gives CDR1 SNHLY, CDR2 FYNNEI. Here the CDR3 reads CASRNVAGGTAGELFF. CDR3 in DNA: TGTGCCAGCAGGAATGTAGCGGGGGGGACCGCCGGGGAGCTGTTTTTT.

The chain couples TRBV28 to TRBJ2-5; 7 bases are a match to TRBD1. V shed 6 bases and J 0 bases; nucleotides not matched to a gene: 10. The germline V gene encodes CDR1 MDHEN and CDR2 SYDVKM. There are 16 residues in the CDR3. This chain's CDR3 is CASSLRTGLYQETQYF. The DNA of the CDR3 is TGTGCCAGCAGCTTAAGGACAGGACTGTACCAAGAGACCCAGTACTTC.

J is TRBJ2-1 and V is TRBV9, with 9 bases lining up with TRBD2. V lost 1 base and J lost 4; bases outside the gene matches: 3. CDR3 length: 15 residues. Germline-derived CDR1 and CDR2 are SGDLS and YYNGEE. The CDR3 DNA sequence: TGTGCCAGCAGCGTATCTAGCGGGGTTTACAATGAGCAGTTCTTC. This gives the protein CASSVSSGVYNEQFF.

The rearrangement uses TRBV10-1 and TRBJ2-3, with TRBD2 matching over 8 bases. CDR3 length: 15 amino acids. Germline V gene data show CDR1 as WNHNN and CDR2 as SYGVQD (reference sequence). V dropped 2 bases and J dropped 3; count of bases not matched to a gene: 4. The DNA of the CDR3 is TGCGCCAGCAGTGAGATTGCTAGCGGGACAGATACGCAGTATTTT. This sequence encodes CASSEIASGTDTQYF.

This sequence joins TRBV9 and TRBJ2-7; D perhaps matches TRBD2 (5 bases). Per germline, CDR1 SGDLS and CDR2 YYNGEE. The CDR3 consists of 14 residues. With 0 bases removed from V and 4 bases from J, the gap between germline ends came to 11 bases. CDR3 sequence reads: CASSVEAGGYEQYF. In DNA, the CDR3 is TGTGCCAGCAGCGTAGAGGCGGGCGGATACGAGCAGTACTTC.

Comment on this clone: Mismatch with germline at one junction end may stem from a read error. This chain uses TRBV2 with TRBJ1-3; D gene unclear. Germline assignment: CDR1 SNHLY and CDR2 FYNNEI. CDR3 length equals 14 residues. CDR3 residues: CASSDIGTGDTIYF. CDR3 nucleotide sequence: TGTGCCAGCAGTGATATCGGAACTGGAGACACCATATATTTT.

The CDR3 coding sequence is TGTGCCAGCAGCACTACAGGGGAGAGGAACACCGGGGAGCTGTTTTTT. This gives the protein CASSTTGERNTGELFF. J is TRBJ2-2 and V is TRBV7-9, with 7 bases aligning to TRBD1. V gave up 5 bases and J gave up 1 base; unmatched junction bases: 7. This CDR3 is built from 16 residues. The V gene's germline CDR1 is SEHNR and CDR2 FQNEAQ (reference sequence).

The CDR3 DNA reads as TGTGCCAGCAGCTTAGGTGGTGCTTCGGGAAACACCATATATTTT. It is translated as CASSLGGASGNTIYF. This chain links TRBV11-2 with TRBJ1-3; D is undetermined. The CDR3 is 15 residues long. Germline CDR1 SGHAT, CDR2 FQNNGV. Trimming removed 1 base at V and 4 bases at J, with 11 bases between.

Only one count was recorded for this clone. The V gene is TRBV4-2, the J gene TRBJ2-7; 9 bases agree with TRBD1. Germline V gene lookup returns CDR1 LGHNA and CDR2 YNFKEQ. Germline trimming cut 4 bases from V and 3 bases from J; bases unmatched to any gene: 10. There are 16 residues in the CDR3. The CDR3 DNA reads as TGTGCCAGCAGCCCAGCAGACCGGGACAGGGACTACGAGCAGTACTTC. Translation: CASSPADRDRDYEQYF.